Listed below are T cell receptor beta chains from one sample, sequenced in a study of blood T cell repertoires in COVID-19. TCRdb's table, derived via immunoSEQ multiplex PCR, lists solely in-frame clones and lacks some. The data hold approximately 200,000 clones, with roughly 89% observed a single time. What was sequenced was PBMCs or T cells enriched from blood (not recorded which). These receptors all stem from a woman aged 40 to 49 with acute COVID-19. Each CDR3 is given with its conserved first and last residue. The D gene is left open where the match is weak. The size of a clone is reported for some rows only, either as once, few or many, or as a class for expanded clones.

j_call clone_size d_call v_call cdr3_length cdr3_aa cdr3_nt
TRBJ2-5 NA NA TRBV4-1 15 CASSQTPGAGETQYF TGCGCCAGCAGCCAAACTCCAGGGGCCGGGGAGACCCAGTACTTC
TRBJ1-4 once NA TRBV5-1 15 CASSLVGGANEKLFF TGCGCCAGCAGCTTGGTGGGGGGAGCTAATGAAAAACTGTTTTTT
TRBJ2-7 NA TRBD1 TRBV28 14 CASSWARGIYEQYF TGTGCCAGCAGCTGGGCCAGGGGGATTTACGAGCAGTACTTC
TRBJ2-1 once TRBD2 TRBV3-1/TRBV3-2 15 CASRGPGLASGEQFF TGTGCCAGCAGGGGACCGGGACTAGCTAGCGGTGAGCAGTTCTTC
TRBJ1-1 NA TRBD1 TRBV6-5 15 CASSYSGQGGTEAFF TGTGCCAGCAGTTACTCGGGACAGGGGGGCACTGAAGCTTTCTTT
TRBJ2-7 NA TRBD1 TRBV28 14 CASSWTGGKDEQYF TGTGCCAGCAGTTGGACAGGGGGCAAGGACGAGCAGTACTTC
TRBJ2-5 NA NA TRBV10-3 14 CAISAGGGYETQYF TGTGCCATCTCCGCCGGAGGGGGCTACGAGACCCAGTACTTC
TRBJ1-2 once TRBD1 TRBV5-4 15 CASSSSGTGLGGYTF TGTGCCAGCAGCTCTTCCGGGACAGGGTTGGGAGGCTACACCTTC
TRBJ1-2 NA TRBD1 TRBV28 18 CASSTPSRDRGLGYGYTF TGTGCCAGCAGTACCCCAAGCCGGGACAGGGGGCTCGGCTATGGCTACACCTTC
TRBJ2-3 NA TRBD2 TRBV5-1 14 CASSWGGVTDTQYF TGCGCCAGCAGCTGGGGGGGTGTCACAGATACGCAGTATTTT
TRBJ2-7 NA NA TRBV5-4 14 CASSLTVQGGEQYF TGTGCCAGCAGCTTGACCGTACAGGGCGGGGAGCAGTACTTC
TRBJ2-2 NA NA TRBV3-1/TRBV3-2 15 CASSRSGRGTGELFF TGTGCCAGCAGCCGGAGTGGGCGGGGCACCGGGGAGCTGTTTTTT
TRBJ1-4 NA NA TRBV7-9 13 CASSRYNNEKLFF TGTGCCAGCAGCCGATACAATAATGAAAAACTGTTTTTT
TRBJ2-1 NA NA TRBV5-1 17 CASSSLSRRNSYNEQFF TGCGCCAGCAGCTCCCTTTCGCGGAGAAACTCCTACAATGAGCAGTTCTTC
TRBJ2-7 once TRBD2 TRBV9 16 CASSVGTSGRAKEQYF TGTGCCAGCAGCGTCGGGACTAGCGGGAGGGCCAAAGAGCAGTACTTC
TRBJ2-3 NA TRBD1 TRBV2 14 CASSRDRKKYTQYF TGTGCCAGCAGCCGGGACAGGAAGAAATATACGCAGTATTTT
TRBJ2-1 NA TRBD2 TRBV7-3 18 CASSLTDISGGPYNEQFF TGTGCCAGCAGCTTAACTGACATAAGCGGGGGGCCCTACAATGAGCAGTTCTTC
TRBJ1-1 NA NA TRBV7-9 14 CASSPSGSNAEAFF TGTGCCAGCAGCCCCTCCGGGTCCAACGCTGAAGCTTTCTTT
TRBJ1-1 NA NA TRBV5-1 15 CASTKSGVRGTEAFF TGCGCCAGCACCAAATCAGGGGTCAGGGGCACTGAAGCTTTCTTT
TRBJ2-1 NA TRBD2 TRBV9 15 CASCPGTSVNNEQFF TGTGCCAGTTGTCCAGGGACTAGCGTCAACAATGAGCAGTTCTTC
TRBJ2-7 NA TRBD2 TRBV27 15 CASSLFGGLNYEQYF TGTGCCAGCAGTTTATTCGGGGGACTAAACTACGAGCAGTACTTC
TRBJ2-5 NA TRBD1 TRBV7-3 13 CASSFGQGRIQYF TGTGCCAGCAGCTTCGGACAGGGCCGGATCCAGTACTTC